Below are 26 T cell receptor beta chains sequenced from a single sample in a study of T cells in Graves' hyperthyroidism and ophthalmopathy. Regions amplified from RNA transcripts were the TCR beta CDR3 regions. An initial round of RT-PCR targeting the TCR CDR3 relied on the HTBI primer set. TCRdb used MiXCR to reprocess the multiplex PCR reads, holding one entry per CDR3 protein. Of approximately 600,000 distinct CDR3 sequences listed, 15% to 20% are singletons. Input material: blood. The receptors were gathered from a woman aged 25-40 years with Graves' hyperthyroidism.

This clonotype showed up many times. This rearrangement joins TRBV28 to TRBJ1-5, with D possibly being TRBD1 (5 bases). Between the trimmed V and J ends, which lost 8 bases and 6 bases, there was a span of 17 bases. The CDR3 has 14 amino acids. Germline loops: CDR1 MDHEN, CDR2 SYDVKM. CDR3 sequence reads: CASLGGGPSQPQHF. CDR3 in DNA: TGTGCCAGCCTGGGGGGGGGTCCGTCTCAGCCCCAGCATTTT.

This clonotype was seen only once. The chain uses TRBV12-3 or TRBV12-4 and TRBJ2-7, with TRBD2 matching over 11 bases. V lost 5 bases and J lost 6; bases outside the gene matches: 9. The CDR3 has 15 amino acids. As DNA, the CDR3 is TGTGCCAGCAGTCCCCCCCCGACTAGCGGGACCGAGCAGTACTTC. This gives the protein CASSPPPTSGTEQYF.

This clonotype was seen repeatedly, ten times or more. The chain links TRBV11-3 to TRBJ2-1; possibly TRBD1 for D (7 bases). Per the germline V gene, CDR1 is SGHNT and CDR2 is YENEEA. This CDR3 is 15 amino acids long. V dropped 1 base and J dropped 12 bases, with 19 bases sitting between them. The CDR3 protein is CASSLGLSRGVRQFF. CDR3 nucleotide sequence: TGTGCCAGCAGCTTAGGACTCTCCAGGGGGGTCCGGCAGTTCTTC.

This clonotype was seen once. A much larger clone lies one base from this, so it may be a read error. The chain is built from TRBV29-1 and TRBJ1-1, with a tentative D call TRBD1 (5 bases). This CDR3 is 12 amino acids long. Trimming removed 6 bases at V and 1 base at J, with 9 bases between. The germline V gene encodes CDR1 SQVTM and CDR2 ANQGSEA. The CDR3 region is CSVGDANTEAFF. DNA of the CDR3: TGCAGCGTAGGGGACGCGAACACTGAAGCTTTCTTT. Together with reference TRBV29-1 and TRBJ1-1, the CDR3 gives the full variable domain: SAVISQKPSRDICQRGTSLTIQCQVDSQVTMMFWYRQQPGQSLTLIATANQGSEATYESGFVIDKFPISRPNLTFSTLTVSNMSPEDSSIYLCSVGDANTEAFFGQGTRLTVV.

The genes are TRBV7-9 and TRBJ2-5, with 11 nucleotides matching TRBD2. With V trimmed by 4 bases and J by 3 bases, 10 bases remained unmatched. The germline CDR1 and CDR2 sequences are SEHNR and FQNEAQ (reference sequence). The CDR3 spans 17 residues. CDR3 DNA sequence: TGTGCCAGCAGCTGGTCTAATGCACTAGCGGGAGAAGAGACCCAGTACTTC. Its protein product is CASSWSNALAGEETQYF.

This clonotype occurred many times. This chain uses TRBV27 with TRBJ2-1; 9 nucleotides line up with TRBD2. The J segment lost 7 bases and the V segment lost 2 bases, leaving 3 bases of the junction unmatched. The CDR3 runs to 14 residues. Per the germline V gene, CDR1 is MNHEY and CDR2 is SMNVEV (reference sequence). The CDR3, as DNA: TGTGCCAGCAGTTTAGCGGGAGGGCTTAATGAGCAGTTCTTC. This sequence encodes CASSLAGGLNEQFF.

This clonotype was seen at least ten times. The J gene is TRBJ2-5, the V gene TRBV3-1; TRBD2 is a possible D gene (6 bases). V lost 4 bases, J lost 2 bases, and 8 bases lay in between. The CDR3 runs 13 residues. Germline V gene data show CDR1 as LGHDT and CDR2 as YNNKEL (reference sequence). The CDR3 region is CASSPEGQETQYF. The CDR3 nucleotides read TGTGCCAGCAGCCCGGAGGGACAAGAGACCCAGTACTTC.

This clonotype was seen just once. The CDR3 sequence: CASSGGLAGAGYNEQFF. Here the CDR3 DNA reads TGTGCCAGCAGCGGGGGACTAGCGGGAGCTGGGTACAATGAGCAGTTCTTC. The chain is built from TRBV9 and TRBJ2-1; 14 nucleotides agree with TRBD2. The CDR3 contains 17 residues. Trimming at V came to 3 bases and at J to 4 bases, leaving 6 bases not matched to a gene. Germline V lookup: CDR1 SGDLS, CDR2 YYNGEE.

This clonotype was detected ten times or more. This chain links TRBV27 with TRBJ1-1, with 7 positions matching TRBD1. V lost 8 bases to trimming and J lost 0 bases; unmatched junction nucleotides: 6. The CDR3 runs 14 residues. From germline, CDR1 is MNHEY and CDR2 SMNVEV (reference sequence). The CDR3 DNA follows: TGTGCCAGCGGGAGGCAGGGGGTGAACACTGAAGCTTTCTTT. Its translation is CASGRQGVNTEAFF.

This clonotype was observed at least ten times. The rearrangement uses TRBV5-1 and TRBJ1-1; 8 nucleotides agree with TRBD1. Per the germline V gene, CDR1 is SGHRS and CDR2 is YFSETQ. Germline trimming cut 6 bases from V and 1 base from J; bases unmatched to any gene: 5. The CDR3 sequence is 14 residues long. The CDR3 nucleotides are TGCGCCAGCATGGACAGGGAGACGAACACTGAAGCTTTCTTT. Protein sequence: CASMDRETNTEAFF.

This clonotype was counted a few times. The rearrangement joins TRBV29-1 to TRBJ2-4; D may be TRBD1 or TRBD2 (5 bases each). V shed 6 bases and J shed 0 bases, with 12 bases lying between them. There are 14 residues in the CDR3. The V gene's germline CDR1 is SQVTM and CDR2 ANQGSEA. DNA of the CDR3: TGCAGCGTGTGGGGGTTTATAGCCAAAAACATTCAGTACTTC. The encoded protein is CSVWGFIAKNIQYF.

The V gene is TRBV27, the J gene TRBJ2-7; D gene uncertain. There are 14 residues in the CDR3. V lost 1 base and J lost 0, with 7 bases in between. Per the germline V gene, CDR1 is MNHEY and CDR2 is SMNVEV (reference sequence). CDR3 in amino acids: CASSLFAASYEQYF. For the CDR3, the DNA is TGTGCCAGCAGTTTATTTGCGGCCTCCTACGAGCAGTACTTC.

The table lists this clonotype with many counts. V is TRBV28 and J is TRBJ2-5, with 7 bases lining up with TRBD1. V shed 1 base, J shed 1 base, and the junction held 0 bases outside the gene matches. Looked up from germline, CDR1 is MDHEN and CDR2 is SYDVKM. The CDR3 totals 14 residues. The chain's CDR3 is CASSLYRGQETQYF. The CDR3, as DNA: TGTGCCAGCAGTTTATACAGGGGCCAAGAGACCCAGTACTTC.

The CDR3 DNA reads as TGCGCCAGCAGCCAAGTTGGGACGGAAAACACTGAAGCTTTCTTT. Amino acids: CASSQVGTENTEAFF. This chain uses TRBV4-3 with TRBJ1-1; possibly TRBD1 for D (5 bases). This CDR3 is 15 amino acids long. Germline loops: CDR1 LGHNA, CDR2 YSLEER. Trimming took off 1 base at V and 2 bases at J, with 11 bases between the two ends.

This clonotype was seen many times. This sequence joins TRBV11-2 and TRBJ1-5; D not certain. Germline CDR1 and CDR2: SGHAT and FQNNGV. This CDR3 region has 12 residues. The V end lost 3 bases, the J end lost 4 bases, and 4 bases lay between the germline ends. CDR3 nucleotide sequence: TGTGCCAGCAGCTTTGAGAATCAGCCCCAGCATTTT. This gives the protein CASSFENQPQHF.

The rearrangement links TRBV5-8 to TRBJ2-5; 9 nucleotides match TRBD1. The CDR3 is made up of 16 amino acids. Germline lookup yields CDR1 SGHTS and CDR2 YDEGEE. The V and J ends lost 0 bases and 4 bases, in that order; junction bases with no gene match: 7. Here the CDR3 DNA reads TGTGCCAGCAGCTTGGGAGGGTCGACAGGGGGAGAGACCCAGTACTTC. The encoded protein is CASSLGGSTGGETQYF.

This clonotype was detected ten times or more. The rearrangement joins TRBV7-9 to TRBJ2-5; perhaps TRBD1 as D (7 bases). Between the trimmed V and J ends, which lost 5 bases and 14 bases, there was a span of 18 bases. The germline V gene encodes CDR1 SEHNR and CDR2 FQNEAQ (reference sequence). The CDR3 totals 12 residues. CDR3 amino acids: CASSLTGDSSYF. In DNA form, the CDR3 reads TGTGCCAGCAGCCTCACAGGGGACTCGTCCTACTTC.

This clonotype was picked up many times. In DNA, the CDR3 is TGTGCCAGCAGTTCAAGCGGGATATCCAACAATGAGCAGTTCTTC. Protein: CASSSSGISNNEQFF. The chain has TRBV12-3 or TRBV12-4 and TRBJ2-1; 7 positions match TRBD2. This CDR3 has 15 amino acids. Trimming took 4 bases from V and 5 from J; bases not matched to a gene: 8.

This clonotype was observed at least ten times. The chain joins TRBV7-3 to TRBJ2-7; 13 bases align to TRBD2. V lost 2 bases, J lost 4 bases, and 8 bases stayed unmatched. The V gene's germline CDR1 is SGHTA and CDR2 FQGTGA. CDR3 length: 17 amino acids. This chain's CDR3 is CASSLLTSGRASYEQYF. As DNA, the CDR3 is TGTGCCAGCAGCTTATTAACTAGCGGGAGGGCCTCGTACGAGCAGTACTTC.

In this sample, this clonotype turned up many times. The V gene is TRBV28, the J gene TRBJ2-7; tentative D call: TRBD2 (6 bases). The CDR3 has 13 amino acids. The V end lost 10 bases, the J end lost 1 base, and 14 bases lay between the germline ends. The germline CDR1 and CDR2 sequences are MDHEN and SYDVKM. The CDR3 loop reads CATEGLFSYEQYF. Here the CDR3 DNA reads TGTGCCACGGAGGGACTGTTTTCCTACGAGCAGTACTTC. Complete variable domain (other parts from reference TRBV28 and TRBJ2-7): DVKVTQSSRYLVKRTGEKVFLECVQDMDHENMFWYRQDPGLGLRLIYFSYDVKMKEKGDIPEGYSVSREKKERFSLILESASTNQTSMYLCATEGLFSYEQYFGPGTRLTVT.

This clonotype came up many times. V gene TRBV12-3 or TRBV12-4 combines with J gene TRBJ1-2; 7 bases map to TRBD1. This CDR3 spans 15 amino acids. V trimming: 6 bases; J trimming: 3 bases; junction bases outside the gene matches: 10. The CDR3 region is CASSPGDRDHYGYTF. CDR3 bases: TGTGCCAGCAGCCCCGGAGACAGGGATCACTATGGCTACACCTTC.

This clonotype occurred many times. The gene calls are TRBV12-3 or TRBV12-4 and TRBJ1-5; D possibly corresponds to TRBD1 (6 bases). With 8 bases removed from V and 4 bases from J, the gap between germline ends came to 18 bases. The CDR3 has 15 residues. This CDR3 reads CASSRGGRRNQPQHF. CDR3 DNA sequence: TGTGCCAGCTCCCGGGGGGGCAGGCGGAATCAGCCCCAGCATTTT.

This clonotype was counted between two and nine times. V is TRBV15 and J is TRBJ2-4, with 8 bases aligning to TRBD2. CDR1 and CDR2 from the germline V gene are LNHNV and YYDKDF (reference sequence). The J segment lost 11 bases and the V segment lost 3 bases, leaving 24 bases of the junction unmatched. This CDR3 is 19 amino acids long. This CDR3 reads CATSSRGGAIRAAGGVQYF. The CDR3 DNA follows: TGTGCCACCAGCAGCCGAGGAGGGGCTATTCGGGCCGCCGGGGGGGTTCAGTACTTC.

This clonotype has only a few counts. The genes are TRBV6-1 and TRBJ2-2; D unclear. This CDR3 is 15 amino acids long. The germline V gene encodes CDR1 MNHNS and CDR2 SASEGT. V was trimmed by 7 bases and J by 1 base, leaving 13 bases between them. CDR3 bases: TGTGCCAGCATAACAAAAAGAGGGAACACCGGGGAGCTGTTTTTT. This sequence encodes CASITKRGNTGELFF.

A few counts support this clonotype. This chain joins TRBV18 and TRBJ1-4; a possible D gene is TRBD1 (5 bases). The CDR3 has 15 residues. The V gene's germline CDR1 is KGHSH and CDR2 LQKENI. V was clipped by 2 bases and J by 8 bases, with 15 bases between them. CDR3 bases: TGTGCCAGCTCACCATTGGGGGGTTCTGTCGAAAAACTGTTTTTT. Its translation: CASSPLGGSVEKLFF.

This clonotype has just a few counts. The V gene is TRBV19, the J gene TRBJ1-1; the D gene is possibly TRBD1 (5 bases). V lost 7 bases and J 5 bases, leaving 17 bases between the germline ends. The CDR3 has 14 amino acids. The V gene's germline CDR1 is LNHDA and CDR2 SQIVND (reference sequence). CDR3: CASTVRGIGTEAFF. CDR3 coding DNA: TGTGCCAGTACGGTAAGGGGAATAGGGACTGAAGCTTTCTTT.